The sequence of this T cell receptor beta chain was determined in a study of blood T cell repertoires in COVID-19. Looking at the study overall: Donors in the United States, Italy and Spain gave samples during acute or convalescent COVID-19. Sample material is recorded as cDNA or gDNA derived from T cells, B-cell-depleted T cells, or PBMCs.

Sequencing used immunoSEQ multiplex PCR; TCRdb keeps in-frame clones, though not all of them. The sample has approximately 90,000 clones, around three quarters seen once. V was pared by 3 bases and J by 7 bases, with 15 bases between. CDR3 length: 15 amino acids. Germline CDR1 and CDR2: MGHRA and YSYEKL. The TCR comes from a woman at least 80 years old with acute or convalescent COVID-19. Sequenced: peripheral blood. The chain carries TRBV4-1 and TRBJ2-2, with TRBD1 as a possible D gene (5 bases). CDR3 sequence reads: CASSHEQELGGELFF. The CDR3 DNA reads as TGCGCCAGCAGCCATGAACAGGAATTAGGCGGGGAGCTGTTTTTT.